These T cell receptor beta chains were read from a single sample in a study of metastatic and nonmetastatic thyroid tumors. MiXCR reprocessed the PCR reads for TCRdb. This sample has around 20,000 clones, with around a third found just once. The sample consisted of blood. Receptors were obtained from a female donor with papillary thyroid cancer or a benign thyroid nodule (not recorded which). Some clones in this sample may be carry-over from other donors' samples. Each CDR3 is given with its conserved first and last residue. Each record gives: J gene, V gene, CDR3 length, D gene, clone size, CDR3 DNA, CDR3 protein. A D gene is named only where the DNA matches it firmly. Some rows mark clone size as missing; the rest say once, few, many or name a class of expanded clone.

TRBJ2-7 | TRBV28 | 14 | TRBD2 | medium-sized | TGTGCCAGCAGTTTCGAACTAGCGGTATACGAGCAGTACTTC | CASSFELAVYEQYF
TRBJ1-3 | TRBV20-1 | 15 | TRBD1 | . | TGCAGTGCTAGCTCCCGACAGGGAGCTGGAAACACCATATATTTT | CSASSRQGAGNTIYF
TRBJ1-1 | TRBV7-2 | 14 | . | . | TGTGCCAGCAGCCCCCCCAGTGTCAACACTGAAGCTTTCTTT | CASSPPSVNTEAFF
TRBJ1-2 | TRBV19 | 13 | . | . | TGTGCCAGTAGTATAGCCGGGGGGGCTGGCTACACCTTC | CASSIAGGAGYTF
TRBJ1-2 | TRBV27 | 14 | . | few | TGTGCCAGCAGCGGACTGAGAGCTAACTATGGCTACACCTTC | CASSGLRANYGYTF
TRBJ2-1 | TRBV6-1 | 17 | . | few | TGTGCCAGCAGTCACCTCGCGGGTGGGGTTGTCAGCAATGAGCAGTTCTTC | CASSHLAGGVVSNEQFF
TRBJ2-1 | TRBV11-2 | 16 | TRBD2 | few | TGTGCCAGCAGCTCGGGGGGGGTTAGCGGTGGCTATGAGCAGTTCTTC | CASSSGGVSGGYEQFF
TRBJ2-1 | TRBV4-2 | 15 | TRBD2 | many | TGTGCCAGCAGCCATTTGCGGGAGAATTTCAATGAGCAGTTCTTC | CASSHLRENFNEQFF
TRBJ2-7 | TRBV28 | 12 | . | . | TGTGCCAGCACCGGGAGTACCTACGAGCAGTACTTC | CASTGSTYEQYF
TRBJ1-6 | TRBV7-8 | 13 | . | . | TGTGCCAGCAGCTACAGGGAAGAATCACCCCTCCACTTT | CASSYREESPLHF
TRBJ1-5 | TRBV20-1 | 12 | . | medium-sized | TGCAGTGCTAGCAGAAGCAATCAGCCCCAGCATTTT | CSASRSNQPQHF
TRBJ2-1 | TRBV24-1 | 14 | TRBD2 | few | TGTGCCACCAGTGGGACTAGCGGGGACAATGAGCAGTTCTTC | CATSGTSGDNEQFF
TRBJ1-2 | TRBV13 | 16 | . | . | TGTGCCAGCAGCTTACAGTATGTAGGGACGGCCTATGGCTACACCTTC | CASSLQYVGTAYGYTF
TRBJ1-5 | TRBV24-1 | 14 | . | few | TGTGCCCTTACAGGGCAGTTGGACAATCAGCCCCAGCATTTT | CALTGQLDNQPQHF
TRBJ2-5 | TRBV28 | 17 | . | . | TGTGCCAGCAGCTCACTCTTAGCGGAGGCCGTCCGGGAGACCCAGTACTTC | CASSSLLAEAVRETQYF
TRBJ2-7 | TRBV20-1 | 14 | TRBD2 | . | TGCAGTGCTAGTGGGGGGGAGCGACGCTACGAGCAGTACTTC | CSASGGERRYEQYF
TRBJ1-2 | TRBV24-1 | 11 | . | medium-sized | TGTGCCACCAGTGATTCAGGGGATAAGACCTTC | CATSDSGDKTF
TRBJ1-1 | TRBV12-3/TRBV12-4 | 14 | TRBD1 | few | TGTGCCAGCAGCCCAGCCGGGACAGGTATTATGGCTTTCTTT | CASSPAGTGIMAFF
TRBJ2-3 | TRBV11-2 | 17 | TRBD2 | . | TGTGCCAGCATCCCGCGACTAGCTGGGGGAGGCACAGATACGCAGTATTTT | CASIPRLAGGGTDTQYF
TRBJ2-1 | TRBV29-1 | 13 | . | many | TGCAGCGTTGAGTCTACAACCCACAATGAGCAGTTCTTC | CSVESTTHNEQFF
TRBJ1-3 | TRBV12-3/TRBV12-4 | 12 | . | medium-sized | TGTGCCAGCAGTCCCCGGTCGGACACCATATATTTT | CASSPRSDTIYF
TRBJ1-1 | TRBV12-3/TRBV12-4 | 13 | . | . | TGTGCCAGCAGTTTACAGGGAACTTCAGAAGCTTTCTTT | CASSLQGTSEAFF
TRBJ2-5 | TRBV20-1 | 12 | . | many | TGCAGTGCTAGGGACACACAAGAGACCCAGTACTTC | CSARDTQETQYF
TRBJ1-1 | TRBV20-1 | 10 | . | many | TGCAGTGCGCCCAGAGCTGAAGCTTTCTTT | CSAPRAEAFF
TRBJ1-1 | TRBV6-2/TRBV6-3 | 13 | . | few | TGTGCCAGCAGTTACGGTGTAAGAACTGAAGCTTTCTTT | CASSYGVRTEAFF
TRBJ1-1 | TRBV30 | 16 | TRBD1 | . | TGTGCCTGGAGCCGAACAGGGGGGCGCGTCGACACTGAAGCTTTCTTT | CAWSRTGGRVDTEAFF
TRBJ2-3 | TRBV9 | 14 | . | . | TGTGCCAGCAGCGTAGGGTCAGGGGCATATACGCAGTATTTT | CASSVGSGAYTQYF
TRBJ1-2 | TRBV11-1 | 16 | TRBD1 | few | TGTGCCAGCAGCGAACGGACAGGTGGGGGGGTGAATGGCTACACCTTC | CASSERTGGGVNGYTF
TRBJ2-7 | TRBV18 | 16 | . | medium-sized | TGTGCCAGCTCACTAGTGGGAGCAGGGTTTTTCAACGAGCAGTACTTC | CASSLVGAGFFNEQYF